This TCR beta chain was profiled in a study of OX40 agonist ivuxolimab in advanced cancers. This clone was observed a single time. Its target is not known. The germline gives CDR1 MNHNS, CDR2 SASEGT. V was pared by 6 bases and J by 6 bases, with 12 bases of the junction left unmatched. This CDR3 comprises 15 residues. The study, taken as a whole, reports: More expanded clones were found, on average, in CD8+ than in CD4+ T cells.

TCRdb's copy holds only in-frame clones and misses some; the assay was immunoSEQ multiplex PCR. The sample has 17,000 or so clones; roughly 78% are singletons. The chain is built from TRBV6-1 and TRBJ2-3, with 7 nucleotides matching TRBD2. Specimen: CD4+ or CD8+ T cells sorted from blood, collected in a trial of the OX40 agonist ivuxolimab. The receptor comes from an adult with an advanced solid tumor such as melanoma, head and neck, liver or kidney cancer. The CDR3 region has the DNA TGTGCCAGCAGATTCAGCGGGGACCCGGAGGATACGCAGTATTTT. It yields the protein CASRFSGDPEDTQYF.